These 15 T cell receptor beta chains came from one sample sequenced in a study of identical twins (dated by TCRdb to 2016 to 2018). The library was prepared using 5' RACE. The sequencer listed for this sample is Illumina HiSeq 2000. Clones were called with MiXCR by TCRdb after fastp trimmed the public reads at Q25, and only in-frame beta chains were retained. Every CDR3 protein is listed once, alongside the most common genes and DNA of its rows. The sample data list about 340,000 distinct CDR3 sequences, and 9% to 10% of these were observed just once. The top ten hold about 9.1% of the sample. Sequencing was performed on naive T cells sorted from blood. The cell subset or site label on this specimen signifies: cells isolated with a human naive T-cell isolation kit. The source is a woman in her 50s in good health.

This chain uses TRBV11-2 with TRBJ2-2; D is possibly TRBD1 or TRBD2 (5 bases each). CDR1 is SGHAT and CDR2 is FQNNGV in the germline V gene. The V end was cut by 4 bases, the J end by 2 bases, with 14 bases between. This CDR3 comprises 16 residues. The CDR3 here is CASSSRDAENTGELFF. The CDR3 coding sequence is TGTGCCAGCAGCTCACGGGACGCCGAAAACACCGGGGAGCTGTTTTTT. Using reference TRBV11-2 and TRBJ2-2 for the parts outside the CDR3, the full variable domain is EAGVAQSPRYKIIEKRQSVAFWCNPISGHATLYWYQQILGQGPKLLIQFQNNGVVDDSQLPKDRFSAERLKGVDSTLKIQPAKLEDSAVYLCASSSRDAENTGELFFGEGSRLTVL.

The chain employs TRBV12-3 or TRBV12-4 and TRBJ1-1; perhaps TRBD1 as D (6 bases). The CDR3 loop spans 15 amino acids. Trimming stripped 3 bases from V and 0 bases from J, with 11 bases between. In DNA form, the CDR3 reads TGTGCCAGCAGTTTGATGGACAGATTGAACACTGAAGCTTTCTTT. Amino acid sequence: CASSLMDRLNTEAFF.

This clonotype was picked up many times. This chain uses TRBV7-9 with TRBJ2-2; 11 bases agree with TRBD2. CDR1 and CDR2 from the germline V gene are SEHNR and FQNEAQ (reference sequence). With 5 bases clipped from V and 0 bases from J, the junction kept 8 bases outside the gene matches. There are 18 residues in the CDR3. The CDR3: CASSLVAGGPANTGELFF. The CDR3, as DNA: TGTGCCAGCAGCCTCGTAGCGGGAGGGCCAGCGAACACCGGGGAGCTGTTTTTT. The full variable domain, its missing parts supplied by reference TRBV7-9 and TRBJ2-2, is DTGVSQNPRHKITKRGQNVTFRCDPISEHNRLYWYRQTLGQGPEFLTYFQNEAQLEKSRLLSDRFSAERPKGSFSTLEIQRTEQGDSAMYLCASSLVAGGPANTGELFFGEGSRLTVL.

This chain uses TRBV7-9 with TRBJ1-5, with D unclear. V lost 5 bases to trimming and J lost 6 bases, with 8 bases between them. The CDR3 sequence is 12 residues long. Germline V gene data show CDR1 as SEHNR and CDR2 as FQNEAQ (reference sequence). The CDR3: CASSLPGQPQHF. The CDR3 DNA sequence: TGTGCCAGCAGCCTTCCGGGTCAGCCCCAGCATTTT. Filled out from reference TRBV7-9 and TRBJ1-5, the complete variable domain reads DTGVSQNPRHKITKRGQNVTFRCDPISEHNRLYWYRQTLGQGPEFLTYFQNEAQLEKSRLLSDRFSAERPKGSFSTLEIQRTEQGDSAMYLCASSLPGQPQHFGDGTRLSIL.

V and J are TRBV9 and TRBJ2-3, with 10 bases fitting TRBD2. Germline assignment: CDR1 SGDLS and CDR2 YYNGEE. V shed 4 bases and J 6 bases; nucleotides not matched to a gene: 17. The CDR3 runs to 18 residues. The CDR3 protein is CASSLQEGSGRGVDTQYF. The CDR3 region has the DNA TGTGCCAGCAGCCTCCAAGAAGGAAGCGGGAGGGGTGTGGATACGCAGTATTTT.

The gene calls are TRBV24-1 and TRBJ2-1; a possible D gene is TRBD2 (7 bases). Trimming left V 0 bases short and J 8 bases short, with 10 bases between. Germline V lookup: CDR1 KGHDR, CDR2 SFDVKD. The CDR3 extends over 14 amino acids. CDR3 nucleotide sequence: TGTGCCACCAGTGATTTGTCGGGGGGCCATGAGCAGTTCTTC. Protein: CATSDLSGGHEQFF.

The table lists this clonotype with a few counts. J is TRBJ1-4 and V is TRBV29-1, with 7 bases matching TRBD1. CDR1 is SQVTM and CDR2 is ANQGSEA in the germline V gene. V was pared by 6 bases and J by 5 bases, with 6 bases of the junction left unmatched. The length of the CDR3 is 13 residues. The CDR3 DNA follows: TGCAGCGTAAGACAGGGTGGGAATGAAAAACTGTTTTTT. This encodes CSVRQGGNEKLFF.

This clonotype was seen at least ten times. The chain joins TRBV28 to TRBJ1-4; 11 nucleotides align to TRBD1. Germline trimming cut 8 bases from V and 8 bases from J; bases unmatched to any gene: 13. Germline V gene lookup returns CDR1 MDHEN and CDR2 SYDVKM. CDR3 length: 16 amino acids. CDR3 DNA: TGTGCCAGCCAAATGCCTGGGACAGGGGGAAGCGAAAAACTGTTTTTT. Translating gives CASQMPGTGGSEKLFF. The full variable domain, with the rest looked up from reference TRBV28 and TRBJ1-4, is DVKVTQSSRYLVKRTGEKVFLECVQDMDHENMFWYRQDPGLGLRLIYFSYDVKMKEKGDIPEGYSVSREKKERFSLILESASTNQTSMYLCASQMPGTGGSEKLFFGSGTQLSVL.

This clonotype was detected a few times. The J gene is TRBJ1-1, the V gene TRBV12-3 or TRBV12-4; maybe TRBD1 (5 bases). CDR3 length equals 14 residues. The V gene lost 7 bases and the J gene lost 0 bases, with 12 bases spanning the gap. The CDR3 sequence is CASITGQLNTEAFF. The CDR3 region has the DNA TGTGCCAGCATTACTGGACAACTGAACACTGAAGCTTTCTTT.

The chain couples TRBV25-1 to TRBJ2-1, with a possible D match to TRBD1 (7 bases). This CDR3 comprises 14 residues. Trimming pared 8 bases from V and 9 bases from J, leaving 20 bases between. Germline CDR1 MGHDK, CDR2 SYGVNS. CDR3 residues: CASDGGTVGGEQFF. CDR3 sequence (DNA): TGTGCCAGCGACGGAGGGACAGTGGGGGGTGAGCAGTTCTTC.

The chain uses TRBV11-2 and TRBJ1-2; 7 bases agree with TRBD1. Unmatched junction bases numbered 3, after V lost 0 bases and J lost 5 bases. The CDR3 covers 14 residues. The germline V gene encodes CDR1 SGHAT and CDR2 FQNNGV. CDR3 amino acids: CASSLEQGTYGYTF. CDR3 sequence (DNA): TGTGCCAGCAGCTTAGAACAGGGGACATATGGCTACACCTTC. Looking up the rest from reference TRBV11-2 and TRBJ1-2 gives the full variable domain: EAGVAQSPRYKIIEKRQSVAFWCNPISGHATLYWYQQILGQGPKLLIQFQNNGVVDDSQLPKDRFSAERLKGVDSTLKIQPAKLEDSAVYLCASSLEQGTYGYTFGSGTRLTVV.

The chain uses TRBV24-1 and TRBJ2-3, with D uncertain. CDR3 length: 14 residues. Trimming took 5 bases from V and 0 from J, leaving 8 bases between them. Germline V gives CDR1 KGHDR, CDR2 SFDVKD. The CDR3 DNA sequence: TGTGCCACCAGTGTGTCGGGTAGCACAGATACGCAGTATTTT. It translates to CATSVSGSTDTQYF.

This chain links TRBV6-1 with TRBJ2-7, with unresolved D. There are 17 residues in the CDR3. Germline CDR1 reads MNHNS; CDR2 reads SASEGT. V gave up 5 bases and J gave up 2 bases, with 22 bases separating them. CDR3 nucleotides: TGTGCCAGCAGTTCCGACTGGGGTTGGTCCCAGCCCTACGAGCAGTACTTC. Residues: CASSSDWGWSQPYEQYF.

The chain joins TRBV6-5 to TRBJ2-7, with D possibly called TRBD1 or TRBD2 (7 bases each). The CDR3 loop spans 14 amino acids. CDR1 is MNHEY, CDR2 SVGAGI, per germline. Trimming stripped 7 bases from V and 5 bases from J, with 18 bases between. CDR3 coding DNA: TGTGCCAGCACCCAGGGGGGGCGGCCGGACGAGCAGTACTTC. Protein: CASTQGGRPDEQYF.

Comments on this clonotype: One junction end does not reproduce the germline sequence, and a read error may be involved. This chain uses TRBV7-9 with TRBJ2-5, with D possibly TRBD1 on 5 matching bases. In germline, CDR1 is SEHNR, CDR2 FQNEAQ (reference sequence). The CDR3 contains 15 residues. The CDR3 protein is CASGLGQFDGETQYF. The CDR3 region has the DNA TGTGCCAGCGGCTTGGGGCAGTTTGACGGGGAGACCCAGTACTTC. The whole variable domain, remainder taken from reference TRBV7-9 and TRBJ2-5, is DTGVSQNPRHKITKRGQNVTFRCDPISEHNRLYWYRQTLGQGPEFLTYFQNEAQLEKSRLLSDRFSAERPKGSFSTLEIQRTEQGDSAMYLCASGLGQFDGETQYFGPGTRLLVL.